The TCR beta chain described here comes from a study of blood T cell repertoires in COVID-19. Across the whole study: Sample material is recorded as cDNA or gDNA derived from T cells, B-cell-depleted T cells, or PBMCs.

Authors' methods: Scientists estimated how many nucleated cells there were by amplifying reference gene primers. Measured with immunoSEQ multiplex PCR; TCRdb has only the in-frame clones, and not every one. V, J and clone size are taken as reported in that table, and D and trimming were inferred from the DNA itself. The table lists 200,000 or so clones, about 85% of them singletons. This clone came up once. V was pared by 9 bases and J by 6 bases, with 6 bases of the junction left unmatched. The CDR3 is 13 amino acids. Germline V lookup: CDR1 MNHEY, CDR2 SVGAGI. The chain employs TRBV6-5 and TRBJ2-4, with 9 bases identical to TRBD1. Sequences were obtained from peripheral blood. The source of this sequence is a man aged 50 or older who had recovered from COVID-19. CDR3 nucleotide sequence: TGTGCCAGTCGGGGACAGGGTGGAAACATTCAGTACTTC. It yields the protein CASRGQGGNIQYF.